A single TCR beta chain is shown here with its context. The sample belongs to a study of blood T cell repertoires in COVID-19. Across the study: Whether acute or convalescent, the COVID-19 samples came from the United States, Italy and Spain. PBMCs, B-cell-depleted T cells, or T cells were the source of the cDNA or gDNA that made up the material.

Germline V gene sequence: CDR1 SQVTM, CDR2 ANQGSEA. The CDR3 contains 16 residues. The trim removed 3 bases at V and 6 bases at J, leaving 8 bases unmatched. Authors' methods: From reference gene primer amplification, estimates of nucleated cell counts were derived. Produced via immunoSEQ multiplex PCR; TCRdb's table is partial and in-frame only. The D gene and trimming were derived from the DNA, and the V and J assignments and clone size from that table. The profile shows some 250,000 clones, around four fifths of them singletons. Source material: peripheral blood. The chain couples TRBV29-1 to TRBJ2-3; TRBD2 aligns across 14 bases. The source of this sequence is a man aged 25 to 40 who had recovered from COVID-19. CDR3 coding DNA: TGCAGCGTTGACAGGGGACTAGCGGGGGCCGCGGATACGCAGTATTTT. This codes for CSVDRGLAGAADTQYF.